These 21 T cell receptor beta chains came from one sample sequenced in a study of sequential checkpoint blockade in melanoma. Treatment indicated: randomized to nivolumab then ipilimumab (arm A) or the reverse (arm B). Using immunoSEQ multiplex PCR, the repertoire was profiled, and TCRdb retains in-frame clones only, with some absent. The sample shows 15,000 to 20,000 clones, 55% to 80% of them seen only once. Here the sequenced sample was CD8+ T cells sorted from blood (inferred from file names), taken from a patient given nivolumab and ipilimumab in sequence. The source is a human donor with melanoma.

The J gene is TRBJ1-3, the V gene TRBV6-5; D is undetermined. Germline V gene data show CDR1 as MNHEY and CDR2 as SVGAGI. V was pared by 2 bases and J by 4 bases, with 9 bases between. There are 14 residues in the CDR3. The CDR3 loop reads CASSYMPVGNTIYF. DNA of the CDR3: TGTGCCAGCAGTTACATGCCAGTCGGAAACACCATATATTTT.

The chain couples TRBV11-2 to TRBJ1-2; 8 nucleotides match TRBD1. Germline loops: CDR1 SGHAT, CDR2 FQNNGV. J lost 4 bases, V lost 5 bases, and 6 bases had no gene match. The CDR3 contains 14 residues. The CDR3 DNA follows: TGTGCCAGCAGCCACAGGGGGTTGCCCTATGGCTACACCTTC. Translation gives CASSHRGLPYGYTF.

This clone was seen a few times. This sequence joins TRBV2 and TRBJ1-5; 7 nucleotides line up with TRBD1. Germline CDR1 is SNHLY and CDR2 is FYNNEI. V was pared by 4 bases and J by 3 bases, with 3 bases of the junction left unmatched. The CDR3 extends over 14 amino acids. CDR3: CASSGQGNNQPQHF. CDR3 DNA sequence: TGTGCCAGCAGTGGACAGGGTAACAATCAGCCCCAGCATTTT.

The chain uses TRBV9 and TRBJ1-2; 9 bases are shared with TRBD1. V shed 5 bases, J shed 1 base, and the junction held 6 bases outside the gene matches. Germline assignment: CDR1 SGDLS and CDR2 YYNGEE. This CDR3 region has 15 residues. CDR3 sequence reads: CASSSDRGVNYGYTF. CDR3 DNA sequence: TGTGCCAGCAGTTCGGACAGGGGAGTTAACTATGGCTACACCTTC.

V and J are TRBV9 and TRBJ2-5; 9 bases are a match to TRBD2. Germline trimming cut 5 bases from V and 0 bases from J; bases unmatched to any gene: 5. The CDR3 consists of 15 residues. In germline, CDR1 is SGDLS, CDR2 YYNGEE. CDR3 nucleotide sequence: TGTGCCAGCAGTGCTAGCGGGGTAGACCAAGAGACCCAGTACTTC. Its protein is CASSASGVDQETQYF.

This chain connects TRBV13 to TRBJ1-1; D remains ambiguous. This CDR3 has 14 amino acids. Germline V gene sequence: CDR1 PRHDT, CDR2 FYEKMQ (reference sequence). V dropped 0 bases and J dropped 1 base, with 6 bases sitting between them. The CDR3 nucleotides read TGTGCCAGCAGCTTAGGACAGAGGAACACTGAAGCTTTCTTT. This codes for CASSLGQRNTEAFF.

V usage is TRBV6-5 and J usage is TRBJ2-5; D perhaps matches TRBD1 (5 bases). CDR1 is MNHEY, CDR2 SVGAGI, per germline. This CDR3 has 15 residues. Deletions cut 0 bases from V and 4 bases from J, with 12 bases between. The CDR3 protein is CASSYSLGQGETQYF. CDR3 coding DNA: TGTGCCAGCAGTTACTCGCTGGGGCAGGGAGAGACCCAGTACTTC.

This clone was seen once. This chain connects TRBV11-2 to TRBJ2-5; 7 positions agree with TRBD1. There are 13 residues in the CDR3. Germline trimming cut 8 bases from V and 5 bases from J; bases unmatched to any gene: 8. The germline CDR1 and CDR2 sequences are SGHAT and FQNNGV. In DNA, the CDR3 is TGTGCCAGCGGAAGGACACAGGGGGAGACCCAGTACTTC. Its protein product is CASGRTQGETQYF.

Relative to its sample, this clone is medium-sized. The chain is built from TRBV16 and TRBJ1-1; 9 nucleotides match TRBD1. The junction had 0 bases not matched to a gene; V was cut back by 0 bases and J by 4 bases. Germline assignment: CDR1 KGHSY and CDR2 FQNENV. The CDR3 is 14 residues long. CDR3 nucleotide sequence: TGTGCCAGCAGCCAATCGACAGGGGGCACTGAAGCTTTCTTT. Protein: CASSQSTGGTEAFF.

This clone has just a few counts. The V and J genes are TRBV11-3 and TRBJ1-5; D is uncertain. Trimming removed 1 base at V and 8 bases at J, with 15 bases between. CDR3 length: 15 amino acids. Germline lookup yields CDR1 SGHNT and CDR2 YENEEA. In DNA form, the CDR3 reads TGTGCCAGCAGCTTAGGCACGACACCCCAGGAGCCCCAGCATTTT. This gives the protein CASSLGTTPQEPQHF.

The rearrangement joins TRBV19 to TRBJ1-5; 9 bases line up with TRBD1. Germline-derived CDR1 and CDR2 are LNHDA and SQIVND (reference sequence). The V gene end was trimmed by 5 bases and the J gene end by 7 bases; junction bases not matched to a gene: 9. This CDR3 has 15 residues. The CDR3, as DNA: TGTGCCAGTAGTCCAACAGGGGGCGCTTACCAGCCCCAGCATTTT. It specifies CASSPTGGAYQPQHF.

For the CDR3, the DNA is TGCGCCAGCAGCCAAGATAGTTCGAGGAGTGCGTATGAGCAGTTCTTC. This sequence encodes CASSQDSSRSAYEQFF. This chain connects TRBV4-1 to TRBJ2-1; D is unclear. Trimming took 0 bases from V and 8 from J, leaving 17 bases between them. Germline CDR1 reads MGHRA; CDR2 reads YSYEKL. This CDR3 region has 16 residues.

The CDR3 nucleotides are TGTGCCAGCAGTGAAGGGGCGGGTAGCGGGGGGTTATACGAGCAGTACTTC. Its translation is CASSEGAGSGGLYEQYF. This sequence joins TRBV6-1 and TRBJ2-7; 10 nucleotides line up with TRBD2. With V trimmed by 1 base and J by 4 bases, 10 bases remained unmatched. The CDR3 loop spans 17 amino acids. Per the germline V gene, CDR1 is MNHNS and CDR2 is SASEGT.

This clone has only one observation. The chain combines TRBV29-1 with TRBJ1-2; D may be TRBD1 (5 bases). The CDR3 runs 13 residues. Germline CDR1 reads SQVTM; CDR2 reads ANQGSEA. V dropped 5 bases and J dropped 4 bases, with 14 bases sitting between them. The chain's CDR3 is CSVHSPDTYGYTF. The CDR3 nucleotides are TGCAGCGTTCACTCGCCGGACACCTATGGCTACACCTTC.

This chain links TRBV18 with TRBJ2-7; possibly TRBD1 for D (5 bases). From germline, CDR1 is KGHSH and CDR2 LQKENI. The CDR3 is made up of 15 amino acids. Trimming removed 3 bases at V and 6 bases at J, with 18 bases between. The CDR3 region has the DNA TGTGCCAGCTCACCCGAGGACAATCTAGGCCGCGAGCAGTACTTC. It translates to CASSPEDNLGREQYF.

This sequence joins TRBV7-6 and TRBJ1-2, with D maybe TRBD1 (6 bases). V shed 2 bases and J shed 3 bases, with 22 bases lying between them. The length of the CDR3 is 18 residues. Looked up from germline, CDR1 is SGHVS and CDR2 is FNYEAQ. The DNA for the CDR3 is TGTGCCAGCAGCTTATCCATCCCAGGGGTTGGGGGCTACTATGGCTACACCTTC. Protein: CASSLSIPGVGGYYGYTF.

CDR3 coding DNA: TGTGCCAGCTCAGACACATTTGCAACTAATGAAAAACTGTTTTTT. Translating it yields CASSDTFATNEKLFF. This rearrangement joins TRBV18 to TRBJ1-4; D gene unclear. Trimming stripped 5 bases from V and 0 bases from J, with 10 bases between. This CDR3 has 15 residues. The germline V gene encodes CDR1 KGHSH and CDR2 LQKENI.

This chain connects TRBV28 to TRBJ2-7; D is possibly TRBD1 (6 bases). Germline loops: CDR1 MDHEN, CDR2 SYDVKM. V was clipped by 1 base and J by 1 base, with 14 bases between them. This CDR3 comprises 16 residues. CDR3 region: CASSLYPGQLSYEQYF. CDR3 nucleotide sequence: TGTGCCAGCAGTTTATACCCCGGACAGTTGTCCTACGAGCAGTACTTC. The full variable domain, rest sourced from reference TRBV28 and TRBJ2-7, is DVKVTQSSRYLVKRTGEKVFLECVQDMDHENMFWYRQDPGLGLRLIYFSYDVKMKEKGDIPEGYSVSREKKERFSLILESASTNQTSMYLCASSLYPGQLSYEQYFGPGTRLTVT.

The V and J genes are TRBV10-2 and TRBJ1-5; D call uncertain. The germline CDR1 and CDR2 sequences are WSHSY and SAAADI. Trimming cost V 3 bases and J 0 bases, with 6 bases left between them. This CDR3 comprises 14 residues. CDR3 nucleotide sequence: TGCGCCAGCAGTGAATCCTCTAGCAATCAGCCCCAGCATTTT. Its translation: CASSESSSNQPQHF.

The gene calls are TRBV7-9 and TRBJ2-7; 8 positions match TRBD1. Germline-derived CDR1 and CDR2 are SEHNR and FQNEAQ (reference sequence). J gave up 2 bases and V 6 bases, and 3 bases lay outside the gene matches. The CDR3 runs 13 residues. CDR3 sequence reads: CASSEGQAYEQYF. In nucleotides, the CDR3 is TGTGCCAGCAGTGAGGGACAGGCCTACGAGCAGTACTTC. The entire variable domain, with the rest obtained from reference TRBV7-9 and TRBJ2-7, is as follows: DTGVSQNPRHKITKRGQNVTFRCDPISEHNRLYWYRQTLGQGPEFLTYFQNEAQLEKSRLLSDRFSAERPKGSFSTLEIQRTEQGDSAMYLCASSEGQAYEQYFGPGTRLTVT.

The V and J genes are TRBV5-4 and TRBJ1-3; 7 nucleotides align to TRBD1. V lost 10 bases, J lost 4 bases, and 5 bases stayed unmatched. The CDR3 runs 12 residues. Looked up from germline, CDR1 is SGHNT and CDR2 is YYREEE (reference sequence). CDR3 in DNA: TGTGCCGGGGGACAGTCGGGAAACACCATATATTTT. It specifies CAGGQSGNTIYF.